This TCR beta chain comes out of a study of cytomegalovirus exposure and HLA in healthy donors. Broader study findings: By HLA locus, TCR association rates varied in a later analysis, with DRB1 showing the most and HLA-C the fewest.

PCR amplification relied on 60 Vbeta primers (plus 13 Jbeta primers). This table comes from immunoSEQ multiplex PCR, and its TCRdb copy is limited to in-frame clones, with some not included. The table lists about 160,000 clones, roughly 79% of them singletons. A note on this clone: As yet, its antigen is unknown.

This CDR3 contains 16 residues. CDR1 is MDHEN, CDR2 SYDVKM, per germline. Trimming cost V 6 bases and J 4 bases; bases outside gene matches: 7. The sequence came from a woman in her forties or fifties in good health and CMV-seronegative. V and J are TRBV28 and TRBJ2-2; TRBD2 agrees at 11 bases. Sample: PBMCs. The CDR3 sequence is CASRELAGEITGELFF. CDR3 DNA sequence: TGTGCCAGCAGAGAACTAGCGGGAGAGATCACCGGGGAGCTGTTTTTT.